Shown below are 10 T cell receptor beta chains from a single sample sequenced in a study of cytomegalovirus exposure and HLA in healthy donors. Researchers ran the PCR with 60 Vbeta and 13 Jbeta primers. Method: immunoSEQ multiplex PCR; TCRdb's copy keeps in-frame clones and lacks some. The sample holds approximately 160,000 clones, roughly three quarters seen once. The sequenced sample consisted of PBMCs. The receptors stem from a male donor in good health and CMV-seropositive.

This chain connects TRBV5-1 to TRBJ2-2; the D is unclear. Germline CDR1 SGHRS, CDR2 YFSETQ. This CDR3 contains 14 residues. V lost 2 bases and J lost 5, with 10 bases in between. CDR3 coding DNA: TGCGCCAGCAGCTTAGACCCGACAACCGGGGAGCTGTTTTTT. Translation: CASSLDPTTGELFF.

The V and J genes are TRBV30 and TRBJ2-7, with TRBD2 as a possible D gene (6 bases). Germline V gene sequence: CDR1 GTSNPN, CDR2 SVGIG (reference sequence). V was cut by 5 bases and J by 1 base, with 9 bases left in between. The CDR3 is made up of 12 amino acids. The CDR3 region is CAWAGSSYEQYF. As DNA, the CDR3 is TGTGCCTGGGCGGGGTCTTCCTACGAGCAGTACTTC.

The chain links TRBV27 to TRBJ1-1; D unclear. Germline loops: CDR1 MNHEY, CDR2 SMNVEV (reference sequence). The CDR3 length is 13 residues. The V and J ends lost 4 bases and 1 base respectively, with 7 bases between them. The CDR3 bases are TGTGCCAGCAGTTACAACCGGAACACTGAAGCTTTCTTT. Protein: CASSYNRNTEAFF.

This clone was found a few times. V is TRBV2 and J is TRBJ2-7; D perhaps matches TRBD1 (5 bases). Trimming removed 2 bases from V and 2 bases from J, with 16 bases in between. Germline CDR1 SNHLY, CDR2 FYNNEI. The CDR3 contains 16 residues. DNA of the CDR3: TGTGCCAGCAGTGAATTACCAGGGTACATCCCCTACGAGCAGTACTTC. It yields the protein CASSELPGYIPYEQYF.

The gene calls are TRBV30 and TRBJ2-7, with 9 bases lining up with TRBD1. V was clipped by 1 base and J by 2 bases; unmatched bases: 3. Germline V gene lookup returns CDR1 GTSNPN and CDR2 SVGIG (reference sequence). The CDR3 consists of 14 residues. CDR3 sequence: CAWSEDRGPYEQYF. CDR3 nucleotide sequence: TGTGCCTGGAGTGAGGACAGGGGACCCTACGAGCAGTACTTC.

The V call is TRBV30, the J call TRBJ2-3; TRBD2 might be the D (7 bases). Between the trimmed V and J ends, which lost 3 bases and 5 bases, there was a span of 21 bases. This CDR3 region has 16 residues. Germline assignment: CDR1 GTSNPN and CDR2 SVGIG (reference sequence). Here the CDR3 DNA reads TGTGCCTGGAGGGAGAGGACTAGGGGGTGGATAGATACGCAGTATTTT. It encodes CAWRERTRGWIDTQYF.

The V and J genes are TRBV5-6 and TRBJ2-5, with D unresolved. The CDR3 totals 14 residues. V was trimmed by 1 base and J by 5 bases, leaving 12 bases between them. Germline CDR1 is SGHDT and CDR2 is YYEEEE. This CDR3 is CASSLRGGRETQYF. The CDR3 nucleotides are TGTGCCAGCAGCTTGCGTGGCGGTCGGGAGACCCAGTACTTC.

The genes are TRBV25-1 and TRBJ1-1, with D maybe TRBD1 (6 bases). Trimming stripped 6 bases from V and 3 bases from J, with 14 bases between. Germline V gene sequence: CDR1 MGHDK, CDR2 SYGVNS. This CDR3 contains 14 residues. CDR3: CASSPFGGHTEAFF. In nucleotides, the CDR3 is TGTGCCAGCAGCCCCTTTGGGGGCCACACTGAAGCTTTCTTT.

The gene calls are TRBV7-2 and TRBJ2-2; TRBD2 matches at 9 bases. CDR1 SGHTA and CDR2 FQGNSA come from the germline V gene. CDR3 length: 16 residues. Trimming at V came to 3 bases and at J to 6 bases, leaving 8 bases not matched to a gene. This chain's CDR3 is CASSLVGGGGAGELFF. The DNA of the CDR3 is TGTGCCAGCAGCTTGGTGGGCGGGGGGGGAGCCGGGGAGCTGTTTTTT.

This clone was picked up one time. The chain carries TRBV30 and TRBJ1-1; TRBD1 agrees at 11 bases. This CDR3 has 15 amino acids. Germline V gene data show CDR1 as GTSNPN and CDR2 as SVGIG (reference sequence). The V and J ends lost 4 bases and 5 bases, in that order; junction bases with no gene match: 9. The CDR3 DNA is TGTGCCTGGAACCACCCGGGACAGGGGGAAACTGAAGCTTTCTTT. This translates into CAWNHPGQGETEAFF.